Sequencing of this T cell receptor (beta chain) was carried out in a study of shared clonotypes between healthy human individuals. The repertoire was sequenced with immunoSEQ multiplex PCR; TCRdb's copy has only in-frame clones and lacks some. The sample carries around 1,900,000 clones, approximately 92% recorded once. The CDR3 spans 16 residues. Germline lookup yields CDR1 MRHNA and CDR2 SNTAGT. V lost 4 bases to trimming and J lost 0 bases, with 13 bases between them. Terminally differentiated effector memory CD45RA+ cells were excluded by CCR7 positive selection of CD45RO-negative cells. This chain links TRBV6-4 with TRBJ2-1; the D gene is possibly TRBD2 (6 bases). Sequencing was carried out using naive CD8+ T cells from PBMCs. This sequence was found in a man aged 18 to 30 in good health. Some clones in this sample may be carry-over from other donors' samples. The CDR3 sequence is CASSVVAESSYNEQFF. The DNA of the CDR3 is TGTGCCAGCAGTGTCGTAGCGGAGAGCTCCTACAATGAGCAGTTCTTC.